Each of the 18 T cell receptor beta chains below was sequenced from the same sample in a study of shared clonotypes between healthy human individuals. Sequenced by immunoSEQ multiplex PCR; TCRdb stores in-frame clones only, minus some. The data contain around 1.9 million clones, approximately 94% of them singletons. Naive CD8 isolation took CD45RO-negative cells positively selected for CCR7 and excluded terminally differentiated effector memory CD45RA+ cells. Input material: naive CD8+ T cells from PBMCs. Receptors originate from a man aged 18-30 years in good health. Some clones in this sample may be carry-over from other donors' samples.

V is TRBV19 and J is TRBJ1-4; no clear D gene. V was trimmed by 3 bases and J by 3 bases, leaving 5 bases between them. Germline assignment: CDR1 LNHDA and CDR2 SQIVND (reference sequence). The CDR3 consists of 13 residues. CDR3 region: CASSIVANEKLFF. As DNA, the CDR3 is TGTGCCAGTAGTATTGTTGCTAATGAAAAACTGTTTTTT.

The CDR3 sequence is CASSPLGGPRGGYTF. CDR3 bases: TGCGCCAGCAGCCCCTTAGGGGGACCCAGGGGTGGCTACACCTTC. The rearrangement links TRBV5-1 to TRBJ1-2; D possibly corresponds to TRBD1 (6 bases). This CDR3 contains 15 residues. Germline lookup yields CDR1 SGHRS and CDR2 YFSETQ. V shed 4 bases and J shed 7 bases, with 20 bases lying between them.

The chain has TRBV14 and TRBJ2-5; 11 bases map to TRBD2. This CDR3 contains 20 residues. Germline CDR1 and CDR2: SGHDN and FVKESK. Trimming took 0 bases from V and 1 from J; bases not matched to a gene: 13. This CDR3 reads CASSQDWLAGGSVSQETQYF. The CDR3 region has the DNA TGTGCCAGCAGCCAAGATTGGCTAGCGGGAGGATCGGTGAGCCAAGAGACCCAGTACTTC. The entire variable domain, with the rest obtained from reference TRBV14 and TRBJ2-5, is as follows: EAGVTQFPSHSVIEKGQTVTLRCDPISGHDNLYWYRRVMGKEIKFLLHFVKESKQDESGMPNNRFLAERTGGTYSTLKVQPAELEDSGVYFCASSQDWLAGGSVSQETQYFGPGTRLLVL.

The chain has TRBV7-3 and TRBJ2-7, with TRBD1 identical over 7 bases. V dropped 5 bases and J dropped 5; count of bases not matched to a gene: 12. This CDR3 contains 15 residues. From germline, CDR1 is SGHTA and CDR2 FQGTGA. CDR3 sequence (DNA): TGTGCCAGCAGCCCGGAGAGGGGGCAGTTTGACGAGCAGTACTTC. This encodes CASSPERGQFDEQYF.

To note about this clone: Other DNA sequences in this sample translate to the same CDR3. The chain links TRBV9 to TRBJ2-3; tentatively, D is TRBD1 or TRBD2 (6 bases each). Germline loops: CDR1 SGDLS, CDR2 YYNGEE. V was shortened by 0 bases and J by 3 bases, with 11 bases between the two germline ends. This CDR3 region has 15 residues. The CDR3 spells CASSVEGGGTDTQYF. The CDR3 DNA follows: TGTGCCAGCAGCGTAGAAGGGGGAGGAACAGATACGCAGTATTTT.

The chain links TRBV19 to TRBJ2-7; 7 bases agree with TRBD1. Per germline, CDR1 LNHDA and CDR2 SQIVND (reference sequence). V shed 5 bases and J 3 bases; nucleotides not matched to a gene: 4. This CDR3 spans 13 amino acids. CDR3 protein: CASSAAGGYEQYF. The CDR3 DNA sequence: TGTGCCAGTAGTGCCGCAGGGGGCTACGAGCAGTACTTC.

Comments on this clone: Other DNA sequences in this sample translate to the same CDR3. The chain couples TRBV6-6 to TRBJ2-7, with D perhaps TRBD1 (5 bases). Germline V gene sequence: CDR1 MNHNY, CDR2 SVGAGI (reference sequence). V was trimmed by 0 bases and J by 0 bases, leaving 6 bases between them. This CDR3 has 14 residues. CDR3 protein: CASSYSDSSYEQYF. CDR3 DNA sequence: TGTGCCAGCAGTTACTCCGACAGCTCCTACGAGCAGTACTTC.

The V and J genes are TRBV27 and TRBJ1-2; D is uncertain. Germline V gene lookup returns CDR1 MNHEY and CDR2 SMNVEV (reference sequence). The CDR3 is 13 amino acids. The V end was cut by 3 bases, the J end by 11 bases, with 16 bases between. CDR3 coding DNA: TGTGCCAGCAGTTTTTCAGTTTCGGCGGAATACACCTTC. Its translation is CASSFSVSAEYTF.

The rearrangement joins TRBV28 to TRBJ1-1; D may be TRBD1 (6 bases). V was cut by 5 bases and J by 1 base, with 17 bases left in between. Germline V gene lookup returns CDR1 MDHEN and CDR2 SYDVKM. The CDR3 extends over 16 amino acids. The CDR3 DNA reads as TGTGCCAGCAGTACCCGGGGGGGCGTAAAGAACACTGAAGCTTTCTTT. This gives the protein CASSTRGGVKNTEAFF.

The CDR3 reads CASSLRGPVDEQYF. In DNA form, the CDR3 reads TGTGCCAGCAGCCTGCGGGGGCCAGTTGACGAGCAGTACTTC. The rearrangement joins TRBV9 to TRBJ2-7; possibly TRBD2 for D (7 bases). The CDR3 runs to 14 residues. The germline gives CDR1 SGDLS, CDR2 YYNGEE. V lost 4 bases and J 5 bases, leaving 16 bases between the germline ends. Combining the CDR3 with reference TRBV9 and TRBJ2-7 gives the whole variable domain DSGVTQTPKHLITATGQRVTLRCSPRSGDLSVYWYQQSLDQGLQFLIQYYNGEERAKGNILERFSAQQFPDLHSELNLSSLELGDSALYFCASSLRGPVDEQYFGPGTRLTVT.

The chain links TRBV11-3 to TRBJ1-1; D possibly corresponds to TRBD1 (6 bases). Germline values: CDR1 SGHNT, CDR2 YENEEA. This CDR3 has 15 residues. Trimming removed 5 bases from V and 4 bases from J, with 17 bases in between. The CDR3 DNA follows: TGTGCCAGCAGCGCGCGTGGACAGCCGAGCACTGAAGCTTTCTTT. It specifies CASSARGQPSTEAFF.

The CDR3 protein is CASSRKGLTTDTQYF. DNA for the CDR3: TGTGCCAGCAGCCGCAAAGGACTTACCACAGATACGCAGTATTTT. The V call is TRBV9, the J call TRBJ2-3, with D possibly being TRBD2 (5 bases). Trimming took 4 bases from V and 2 from J, leaving 14 bases between them. Germline V CDR1 and CDR2: SGDLS, YYNGEE. The CDR3 has 15 residues.

In the case of this clone: Other DNA sequences from this sample encode an identical CDR3 as well. The chain combines TRBV5-6 with TRBJ2-1; D ambiguous. CDR3 length: 11 residues. CDR1 SGHDT and CDR2 YYEEEE come from the germline V gene. Deletions cut 1 base from V and 7 bases from J, with 3 bases between. The DNA for the CDR3 is TGTGCCAGCAGCTTGTTTAATGAGCAGTTCTTC. This encodes CASSLFNEQFF.

The rearrangement uses TRBV19 and TRBJ2-7, with TRBD1 as a possible D gene (6 bases). CDR3 length equals 16 residues. Germline V gene lookup returns CDR1 LNHDA and CDR2 SQIVND (reference sequence). The V gene lost 5 bases and the J gene lost 5 bases, with 22 bases spanning the gap. CDR3 region: CASSSDLRGLIHEQYF. The DNA of the CDR3 is TGTGCCAGTAGTTCAGACCTCAGGGGTCTTATCCACGAGCAGTACTTC. The full variable domain, completed using reference TRBV19 and TRBJ2-7, is DGGITQSPKYLFRKEGQNVTLSCEQNLNHDAMYWYRQDPGQGLRLIYYSQIVNDFQKGDIAEGYSVSREKKESFPLTVTSAQKNPTAFYLCASSSDLRGLIHEQYFGPGTRLTVT.

The rearrangement uses TRBV4-1 and TRBJ2-3; 8 nucleotides line up with TRBD2. Germline trimming cut 2 bases from V and 4 bases from J; bases unmatched to any gene: 2. Looked up from germline, CDR1 is MGHRA and CDR2 is YSYEKL. This CDR3 has 14 residues. DNA for the CDR3: TGCGCCAGCAGCCAACCGGGGGGGGCAGATACGCAGTATTTT. It encodes CASSQPGGADTQYF.

V is TRBV5-1 and J is TRBJ2-7, with TRBD2 as a possible D gene (6 bases). The CDR3 has 11 amino acids. Germline values: CDR1 SGHRS, CDR2 YFSETQ. V lost 7 bases and J 6 bases, leaving 11 bases between the germline ends. CDR3 DNA sequence: TGCGCCAGCTGGGCCGGGGGCGAGCAGTACTTC. Its translation: CASWAGGEQYF.

This chain joins TRBV5-6 and TRBJ1-2, with D possibly being TRBD1 (6 bases). Germline CDR1 is SGHDT and CDR2 is YYEEEE. CDR3 length equals 15 residues. Deletions cut 4 bases from V and 7 bases from J, with 20 bases between. CDR3 bases: TGTGCCAGCAGCCTGAGGGACACTAGGATTTCTGGCTACACCTTC. This encodes CASSLRDTRISGYTF. The full variable domain, in which reference TRBV5-6 and TRBJ1-2 provide the parts outside the CDR3, is DAGVTQSPTHLIKTRGQQVTLRCSPKSGHDTVSWYQQALGQGPQFIFQYYEEEERQRGNFPDRFSGHQFPNYSSELNVNALLLGDSALYLCASSLRDTRISGYTFGSGTRLTVV.

V is TRBV15 and J is TRBJ2-7; the match to TRBD1 covers 9 bases. CDR3 length equals 13 residues. Germline-derived CDR1 and CDR2 are LNHNV and YYDKDF (reference sequence). Losses at the gene ends were 4 bases for V and 5 bases for J; bases not matched to a gene: 3. CDR3 region: CATSNDRGNEQYF. The CDR3 coding sequence is TGTGCCACCAGCAACGACAGGGGGAACGAGCAGTACTTC.